A single sample is the source of the 8 T cell receptor beta chains below, sequenced in a study of spatial heterogeneity in lung cancer. TCRdb reanalysed the 5' RACE reads using MiXCR and keeps one entry per CDR3 protein. The table has tens of thousands of distinct CDR3 sequences, roughly 13% seen once. Time point indicated: sample taken at primary tumor resection. The sample in question was PBMCs, obtained at surgery. Receptors originate from a male donor with early-stage non-small cell lung cancer.

The sample holds a few counts of this clonotype. The chain has TRBV6-5 and TRBJ1-6; D is unclear. The V and J ends lost 0 bases and 7 bases respectively, with 13 bases between them. The CDR3 contains 16 residues. Germline V CDR1 and CDR2: MNHEY, SVGAGI. CDR3 residues: CASSYSWRRRNSPLHF. CDR3 nucleotides: TGTGCCAGCAGTTACTCGTGGCGGAGGAGGAATTCACCCCTCCACTTT.

This clonotype was recorded a few times. V usage is TRBV29-1 and J usage is TRBJ2-3; 7 bases align to TRBD2. Germline-derived CDR1 and CDR2 are SQVTM and ANQGSEA. J gave up 1 base and V 6 bases, and 19 bases lay outside the gene matches. The CDR3 covers 18 residues. CDR3 loop: CSVVATSARGLGTDTQYF. CDR3 coding DNA: TGCAGCGTCGTCGCAACTAGCGCGAGGGGCTTAGGCACAGATACGCAGTATTTT.

The CDR3 coding sequence is TGTGCCAGCAGTCGACACGTAATGAACACTGAAGCTTTCTTT. Its protein is CASSRHVMNTEAFF. The chain employs TRBV6-2 or TRBV6-3 and TRBJ1-1, with unresolved D. This CDR3 has 14 residues. Trimming pared 5 bases from V and 0 bases from J, leaving 10 bases between. Germline values: CDR1 MNHEY, CDR2 SVGEGT.

This clonotype came up many times. The V and J genes are TRBV12-3 or TRBV12-4 and TRBJ1-6; maybe TRBD1 (5 bases). Trimming took 3 bases from V and 6 from J, leaving 9 bases between them. The CDR3 is made up of 14 amino acids. The CDR3 loop reads CASSLGTANSPLHF. The DNA for the CDR3 is TGTGCCAGCAGTTTGGGGACTGCTAATTCACCCCTCCACTTT.

This clonotype was detected only a few times. The chain uses TRBV18 and TRBJ2-7; D call uncertain. The CDR3 runs to 11 residues. V lost 2 bases and J lost 5, with 4 bases in between. Germline CDR1 and CDR2: KGHSH and LQKENI. The CDR3 DNA reads as TGTGCCAGCTCACCAGACCACGAGCAGTACTTC. Residues: CASSPDHEQYF.

This clonotype has just a few counts. The rearrangement joins TRBV19 to TRBJ2-1, with 11 bases that match TRBD1. The CDR3 spans 16 residues. The germline gives CDR1 LNHDA, CDR2 SQIVND (reference sequence). J was trimmed by 6 bases and V by 5 bases; bases with no gene match: 9. The CDR3 protein is CASSPGTGGTPNEQFF. DNA for the CDR3: TGTGCCAGTAGTCCCGGGACAGGGGGGACCCCCAATGAGCAGTTCTTC.

This clonotype has a handful of counts. The chain employs TRBV5-6 and TRBJ1-1; D perhaps matches TRBD1 (5 bases). The CDR3 contains 15 residues. CDR1 and CDR2 (germline): SGHDT, YYEEEE. Trimming took 5 bases from V and 3 from J, leaving 17 bases between them. CDR3 in DNA: TGTGCCAGCAGTTTCCTCGACGGGGACCACACTGAAGCTTTCTTT. Protein sequence: CASSFLDGDHTEAFF.

This clonotype was detected a few times. V usage is TRBV7-9 and J usage is TRBJ1-6; 10 positions agree with TRBD1. The CDR3 consists of 17 residues. V lost 1 base to trimming and J lost 9 bases; unmatched junction nucleotides: 9. Germline CDR1 is SEHNR and CDR2 is FQNEAQ (reference sequence). The DNA for the CDR3 is TGTGCCAGCAGCTTAGTTCCGGGACAGGGGAAAGTTTCACCCCTCCACTTT. Translation: CASSLVPGQGKVSPLHF.